The 2 T cell receptor beta chains below all came from one sample that was sequenced in a study of blood T cell repertoires in COVID-19. Sequencing used immunoSEQ multiplex PCR; TCRdb keeps in-frame clones, though not all of them. The sample lists 450,000 to 500,000 clones, approximately 90% seen once, with approximately 8.3% in the top ten. Sequencing was carried out using PBMCs or T cells enriched from blood (not recorded which). These receptors were collected from an older woman who had recovered from COVID-19.

The gene calls are TRBV3-1 (or the pseudogene TRBV3-2) and TRBJ2-7; D perhaps matches TRBD2 (6 bases). Trimming took 4 bases from V and 2 from J, leaving 12 bases between them. The CDR3 has 14 amino acids. Germline values: CDR1 LGHDT, CDR2 YNNKEL (reference sequence). The CDR3 region has the DNA TGTGCCAGCAGCCCGGGGCGGGGAACCTACGAGCAGTACGTC. Translation gives CASSPGRGTYEQYV.

This clone occurred a few times. The V call is TRBV5-1, the J call TRBJ1-4; 7 nucleotides match TRBD1. Trimming at V came to 4 bases and at J to 4 bases, leaving 7 bases not matched to a gene. This CDR3 is 15 amino acids long. The V gene's germline CDR1 is SGHRS and CDR2 YFSETQ. For the CDR3, the DNA is TGCGCCAGCAGCAAATGGACAGGAGATAATGAAAAACTGTTTTTT. It specifies CASSKWTGDNEKLFF.